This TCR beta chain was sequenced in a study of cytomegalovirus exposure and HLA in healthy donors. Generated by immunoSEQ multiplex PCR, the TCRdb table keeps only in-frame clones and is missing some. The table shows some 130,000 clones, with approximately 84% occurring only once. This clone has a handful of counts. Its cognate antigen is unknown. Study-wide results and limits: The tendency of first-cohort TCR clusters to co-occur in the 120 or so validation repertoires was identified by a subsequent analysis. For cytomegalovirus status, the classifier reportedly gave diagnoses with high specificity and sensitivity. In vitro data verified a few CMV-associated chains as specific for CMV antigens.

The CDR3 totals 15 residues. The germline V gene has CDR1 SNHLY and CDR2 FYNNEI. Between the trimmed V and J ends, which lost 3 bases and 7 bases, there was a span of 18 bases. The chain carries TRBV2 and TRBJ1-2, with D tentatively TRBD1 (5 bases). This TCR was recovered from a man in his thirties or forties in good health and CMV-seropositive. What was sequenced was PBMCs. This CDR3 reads CASSDSGGRGSGYTF. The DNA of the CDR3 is TGTGCCAGCAGTGACTCCGGGGGGAGAGGATCTGGCTACACCTTC.